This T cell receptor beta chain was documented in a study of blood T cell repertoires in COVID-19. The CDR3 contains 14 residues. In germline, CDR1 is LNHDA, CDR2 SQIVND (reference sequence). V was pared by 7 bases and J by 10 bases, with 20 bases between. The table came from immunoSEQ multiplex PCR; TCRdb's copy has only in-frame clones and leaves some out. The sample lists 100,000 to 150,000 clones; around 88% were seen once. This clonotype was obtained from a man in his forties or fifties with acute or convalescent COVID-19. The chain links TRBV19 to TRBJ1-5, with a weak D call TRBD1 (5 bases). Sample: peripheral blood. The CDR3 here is CASMTSGLESPQHF. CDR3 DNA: TGTGCCAGTATGACCTCAGGGCTGGAATCACCCCAGCATTTT.